Presented here are 19 T cell receptor beta chains from one specimen sequenced in a study of blood T cell repertoires in COVID-19. Method: immunoSEQ multiplex PCR; TCRdb's copy keeps in-frame clones and lacks some. The sample holds roughly 100,000 clones; 65% to 80% are singletons and the top ten take 20% to 25%. What was sequenced was peripheral blood. The receptors derive from a man aged 65 to 85 with active or convalescent COVID-19.

This chain connects TRBV7-9 to TRBJ1-1; 7 nucleotides align to TRBD1. The J segment lost 4 bases and the V segment lost 5 bases, leaving 10 bases of the junction unmatched. The germline V gene encodes CDR1 SEHNR and CDR2 FQNEAQ (reference sequence). The CDR3 has 15 residues. CDR3 sequence (DNA): TGTGCCAGCAGCCCCCGAGGGGGCGGGGTCACTGAAGCTTTCTTT. It encodes CASSPRGGGVTEAFF. Full variable domain (remainder filled in from reference TRBV7-9 and TRBJ1-1): DTGVSQNPRHKITKRGQNVTFRCDPISEHNRLYWYRQTLGQGPEFLTYFQNEAQLEKSRLLSDRFSAERPKGSFSTLEIQRTEQGDSAMYLCASSPRGGGVTEAFFGQGTRLTVV.

V and J are TRBV20-1 and TRBJ2-5; D is unclear. The CDR3 covers 11 residues. Trimming pared 3 bases from V and 3 bases from J, leaving 5 bases between. Germline assignment: CDR1 DFQATT and CDR2 SNEGSKA (reference sequence). CDR3 DNA: TGCAGTGCTAGGGCAGAAGAGACCCAGTACTTC. It codes for CSARAEETQYF.

The V call is TRBV7-3, the J call TRBJ2-1, with TRBD1 matching over 8 bases. The CDR3 is 13 residues long. From germline, CDR1 is SGHTA and CDR2 FQGTGA. The V and J ends lost 5 bases and 10 bases, in that order; junction bases with no gene match: 7. The DNA for the CDR3 is TGTGCCAGCAGCACCCGACAGGGGACCGAGCAGTTCTTC. Translation: CASSTRQGTEQFF.

This chain links TRBV12-2 with TRBJ2-7; the D call of TRBD2 is as the table states it, not checked on the DNA. TRBV12-2 is an annotated pseudogene. The CDR3 totals 15 residues. CDR3 DNA sequence: TGTGCAAGTCGCCCACTACGCACGGAGTGCAACGAGCAGTACTTC. It translates to CASRPLRTECNEQYF.

The CDR3 region has the DNA TGTGCCAGCAGTTCAACGGGAAACATTCAGTACTTC. Encoded protein: CASSSTGNIQYF. The V and J genes are TRBV28 and TRBJ2-4; D unresolved. The germline V gene encodes CDR1 MDHEN and CDR2 SYDVKM. This CDR3 is 12 amino acids long. Trimming shortened V by 4 bases and J by 6 bases, and 7 bases separated the two germline ends.

The chain has TRBV6-5 and TRBJ2-1; perhaps TRBD1 as D (5 bases). The germline V gene encodes CDR1 MNHEY and CDR2 SVGAGI. The germline V and J ends were trimmed by 6 bases and 6 bases, with 15 bases remaining between them. The length of the CDR3 is 14 residues. CDR3 nucleotide sequence: TGTGCCAGCAGCCTCCCAGGGTTTATCAATGAGCAGTTCTTC. As protein: CASSLPGFINEQFF.

This clone has more than one count but fewer than ten. The gene calls are TRBV24-1 and TRBJ2-7; D call uncertain. This CDR3 has 13 residues. Trimming removed 9 bases from V and 3 bases from J, with 14 bases in between. CDR1 is KGHDR, CDR2 SFDVKD, per germline. The CDR3 loop is CATQGGPFYEQYF. As DNA, the CDR3 is TGTGCCACCCAAGGTGGGCCTTTCTACGAGCAGTACTTC.

The rearrangement links TRBV12-5 to TRBJ2-3; tentatively, D is TRBD2 (6 bases). The V and J ends lost 6 bases and 2 bases respectively, with 12 bases between them. Germline V lookup: CDR1 LGHNT, CDR2 FRNRAP. This CDR3 region has 14 residues. This CDR3 is CASGGLGHTDTQYF. CDR3 sequence (DNA): TGTGCTAGTGGGGGACTCGGACACACAGATACGCAGTATTTT.

V is TRBV12-5 and J is TRBJ2-2, with 9 bases aligning to TRBD2. The CDR3 consists of 14 residues. Germline assignment: CDR1 LGHNT and CDR2 FRNRAP. The ends lost 3 bases at V and 4 bases at J; junction bases unmatched: 0. The CDR3 spells CASGLAGGTGELFF. The CDR3 bases are TGTGCTAGTGGTTTAGCGGGGGGCACCGGGGAGCTGTTTTTT.

In this sample, this clone turned up once. The rearrangement uses TRBV28 and TRBJ2-1, with 12 bases lining up with TRBD2. After removal of 5 bases from V and 5 bases from J, the junction contained 4 bases not matched to a gene. The CDR3 is 15 amino acids. The germline V gene encodes CDR1 MDHEN and CDR2 SYDVKM. This CDR3 reads CASSLWTSGNNEQFF. The CDR3 region has the DNA TGTGCCAGCAGTCTGTGGACTAGCGGGAACAATGAGCAGTTCTTC.

This clone was detected only once. V usage is TRBV28 and J usage is TRBJ2-1; TRBD2 matches at 8 bases. This CDR3 spans 15 amino acids. V lost 5 bases to trimming and J lost 1 base; unmatched junction nucleotides: 4. CDR1 is MDHEN, CDR2 SYDVKM, per germline. DNA of the CDR3: TGTGCCAGCAGTCCCCAGCGGGGGTCCTACAATGAGCAGTTCTTC. It codes for CASSPQRGSYNEQFF.

The rearrangement links TRBV23-1 to TRBJ2-6; TRBD1 agrees at 10 bases. TRBV23-1 is reported as an ORF; its role is uncertain. The junction had 4 bases not matched to a gene; V was cut back by 0 bases and J by 2 bases. This CDR3 is 18 amino acids long. CDR3 loop: CASSQSVTGGAGANVLTF. The CDR3 DNA reads TGCGCCAGCAGTCAATCGGTGACAGGGGGCGCTGGGGCCAACGTCCTGACTTTC.

This clone has just a few counts. This chain links TRBV28 with TRBJ1-2; 8 bases are a match to TRBD1. CDR3 length: 12 amino acids. V lost 3 bases and J lost 10; bases outside the gene matches: 4. From germline, CDR1 is MDHEN and CDR2 SYDVKM. CDR3 DNA sequence: TGTGCCAGCAGTTTCTCCAGGGGGCACTACACCTTC. Translating it yields CASSFSRGHYTF.

This chain connects TRBV7-9 to TRBJ1-6; 12 bases are shared with TRBD1. From germline, CDR1 is SEHNR and CDR2 FQNEAQ (reference sequence). The CDR3 is 17 amino acids. The V gene end was trimmed by 3 bases and the J gene end by 5 bases; junction bases not matched to a gene: 5. The CDR3 DNA is TGTGCCAGCAGCTTGGGGACAGGGGGCCGGAATAATTCACCCCTCCACTTT. This translates into CASSLGTGGRNNSPLHF.

The chain carries TRBV2 and TRBJ1-2; D may be TRBD1 (5 bases). Germline V gene sequence: CDR1 SNHLY, CDR2 FYNNEI. This CDR3 has 13 amino acids. V was pared by 1 base and J by 5 bases, with 8 bases between. The chain's CDR3 is CASSEDRLYGYTF. CDR3 nucleotide sequence: TGTGCCAGCAGTGAAGACAGGTTATATGGCTACACCTTC.

The genes are TRBV7-9 and TRBJ1-1; no clear D. The CDR3 is made up of 14 amino acids. Trimming left V 2 bases short and J 0 bases short, with 7 bases between. Germline values: CDR1 SEHNR, CDR2 FQNEAQ (reference sequence). The CDR3 loop is CASSLNLVNTEAFF. In nucleotides, the CDR3 is TGTGCCAGCAGCTTAAATTTAGTGAACACTGAAGCTTTCTTT. Combining the CDR3 with reference TRBV7-9 and TRBJ1-1 gives the whole variable domain DTGVSQNPRHKITKRGQNVTFRCDPISEHNRLYWYRQTLGQGPEFLTYFQNEAQLEKSRLLSDRFSAERPKGSFSTLEIQRTEQGDSAMYLCASSLNLVNTEAFFGQGTRLTVV.

CDR3 region: CASSIEGLAGGTYNEQFF. The CDR3 DNA follows: TGTGCCAGTAGTATAGAGGGACTAGCGGGAGGGACCTACAATGAGCAGTTCTTC. The chain recombines TRBV19 with TRBJ2-1; 16 bases align to TRBD2. Trimming at V came to 0 bases and at J to 2 bases, leaving 1 base not matched to a gene. The CDR3 sequence is 18 residues long. The germline V gene encodes CDR1 LNHDA and CDR2 SQIVND (reference sequence).

The rearrangement uses TRBV9 and TRBJ2-3; TRBD2 agrees at 10 bases. The CDR3 is 16 residues long. V shed 0 bases, J shed 3 bases, and the junction held 4 bases outside the gene matches. Germline CDR1 SGDLS, CDR2 YYNGEE. CDR3 amino acids: CASSVEAGGQTDTQYF. In DNA form, the CDR3 reads TGTGCCAGCAGCGTAGAAGCGGGGGGGCAAACAGATACGCAGTATTTT.

This clone appeared once. The chain is built from TRBV10-3 and TRBJ2-7, with 12 bases matching TRBD2. V gave up 6 bases and J gave up 3 bases; unmatched junction bases: 6. Germline loops: CDR1 ENHRY, CDR2 SYGVKD. This CDR3 contains 15 residues. The CDR3 region is CAISPGLAGLYEQYF. The CDR3 DNA reads TGTGCCATCAGCCCCGGACTAGCGGGGCTCTACGAGCAGTACTTC.